This is a list of T cell receptor beta chains from one sample in a study of T cell responses to AZD1222 COVID-19 vaccine. The repertoire was sequenced with immunoSEQ multiplex PCR; TCRdb's copy has only in-frame clones and lacks some. The sample shows some 100,000 clones, 91% of them seen only once. The source was peripheral blood, collected on day 0 of AZD1222 vaccination. Receptors were obtained from an adult in good health. Each CDR3 is given with its conserved first and last residue. Each record gives: D gene, V gene, J gene, CDR3 DNA, CDR3 protein. D genes are given only for firm matches.

-	TRBV7-8	TRBJ2-7	TGTGCCAGCAGCCTAATCCTCGAGCAGTACTTC	CASSLILEQYF
TRBD1	TRBV6-5	TRBJ2-7	TGTGCCAGCAGGACAGGGGTGAGCTCCTACGAGCAGTACTTC	CASRTGVSSYEQYF
-	TRBV19	TRBJ1-4	TGTGCCAGTAGTATATCGGACAGTAGCGAAAAACTGTTTTTT	CASSISDSSEKLFF
TRBD1	TRBV3-1/TRBV3-2	TRBJ2-5	TGTGCCAGCCTCTTACAGGGGGACGGGGAGACCCAGTACTTC	CASLLQGDGETQYF
-	TRBV30	TRBJ1-5	TGTGCCTGGAGTGTGGGGTATAGCAATCAGCCCCAGCATTTT	CAWSVGYSNQPQHF
TRBD1	TRBV5-5	TRBJ1-2	TGTGCCAGCAGCCCGGACAGGGGGGACTATGGCTACACCTTC	CASSPDRGDYGYTF
TRBD1	TRBV30	TRBJ2-7	TGTGCCTGGGCCAGGGGGCCCTACAAGCAGTACTTC	CAWARGPYKQYF
-	TRBV21-1	TRBJ1-5	TGTGCCAGCAGCAAAGCATGCCAGGGGGCGGTGGGCAATCAGCCCCAGCATTTT	CASSKACQGAVGNQPQHF
-	TRBV20-1	TRBJ2-3	TGCAGTGCTAGAGATACGCAGTATTTT	CSARDTQYF
-	TRBV18	TRBJ1-5	TGTGCCAGCTCGCCCGGACAACCCCTTACGGGTCAGCCCCAGCATTTT	CASSPGQPLTGQPQHF
-	TRBV7-3	TRBJ2-2	TGTGCCAGCAGCTTCCAACCCCCCTGGTCCGGGGGAGGCACCGGGGAGCTGTTTTTT	CASSFQPPWSGGGTGELFF
-	TRBV6-1	TRBJ2-2	TGTGCCAGCAGTGAAGGGGGACACCCGGGGGTGAACGGGGAGCTGTTTTTT	CASSEGGHPGVNGELFF
-	TRBV7-9	TRBJ1-2	TGTGCCAGCAGCTTAGGCAGGGAGAACTATGGCTACACCTTC	CASSLGRENYGYTF
-	TRBV6-5	TRBJ1-3	TGTGCCAGCATGCCGGTCGCTACTGGAAACACCATATATTTT	CASMPVATGNTIYF